Listed here are 28 T cell receptor beta chains from one sample, sequenced in a study of T cells in Graves' hyperthyroidism and ophthalmopathy. RNA transcripts yielded amplified TCR beta CDR3 regions. Initially, a first-round RT-PCR of the TCR CDR3 employed the HTBI primer set. TCRdb re-derived calls from the multiplex PCR reads in MiXCR, one entry per CDR3 protein. The table records about 400,000 distinct CDR3 sequences, about 15% of them present only once. The sample taken for sequencing was blood. The receptor source for this set is a woman younger than 30 with Graves' hyperthyroidism.

V and J are TRBV3-1 and TRBJ1-4; no definite D call. CDR3 length: 15 residues. V lost 4 bases and J lost 7, with 16 bases in between. The germline V gene encodes CDR1 LGHDT and CDR2 YNNKEL (reference sequence). CDR3 in amino acids: CASSLDGNRGEKLFF. In DNA form, the CDR3 reads TGTGCCAGCAGCCTCGACGGTAACCGGGGTGAAAAACTGTTTTTT.

This clonotype showed up just a few times. J is TRBJ2-7 and V is TRBV6-4; 9 bases match TRBD1. CDR3 length equals 13 residues. From germline, CDR1 is MRHNA and CDR2 SNTAGT. V was clipped by 8 bases and J by 3 bases; unmatched bases: 5. The CDR3 nucleotides are TGTGCCAGCTTAGGGACAGGGAACTACGAGCAGTACTTC. Its protein is CASLGTGNYEQYF.

This sequence joins TRBV5-1 and TRBJ2-6; 8 nucleotides match TRBD1. The CDR3 consists of 21 residues. Per the germline V gene, CDR1 is SGHRS and CDR2 is YFSETQ. Trimming removed 3 bases from V and 0 bases from J; junction bases left unmatched: 17. The CDR3 DNA reads as TGCGCCAGCAGCTCATTACTTGACAGGGGACGGATTACCTCTGGGGCCAACGTCCTGACTTTC. Translating gives CASSSLLDRGRITSGANVLTF. Full variable domain (rest looked up from reference TRBV5-1 and TRBJ2-6): KAGVTQTPRYLIKTRGQQVTLSCSPISGHRSVSWYQQTPGQGLQFLFEYFSETQRNKGNFPGRFSGRQFSNSRSEMNVSTLELGDSALYLCASSSLLDRGRITSGANVLTFGAGSRLTVL.

This clonotype appeared a few times. CDR3 region: CASSGEGAKNIQYF. The CDR3 region has the DNA TGTGCCAGCAGTGGGGAGGGAGCCAAAAACATTCAGTACTTC. The V gene is TRBV25-1, the J gene TRBJ2-4; 7 bases are a match to TRBD2. The CDR3 is 14 amino acids. Germline V gene data show CDR1 as MGHDK and CDR2 as SYGVNS. Trimming cost V 4 bases and J 0 bases; bases outside gene matches: 0.

This clonotype was recorded at least ten times. The chain links TRBV3-1 to TRBJ2-5; 15 nucleotides line up with TRBD2. From germline, CDR1 is LGHDT and CDR2 YNNKEL (reference sequence). V lost 6 bases to trimming and J lost 10 bases; unmatched junction nucleotides: 6. The CDR3 is 14 amino acids. The CDR3 reads CASSPLGLAGGQYF. As DNA, the CDR3 is TGTGCCAGCAGTCCTTTGGGACTAGCGGGGGGCCAGTACTTC.

This clonotype was found a few times. This chain joins TRBV19 and TRBJ1-1; the D gene is possibly TRBD1 (6 bases). V was shortened by 5 bases and J by 5 bases, with 12 bases between the two germline ends. From germline, CDR1 is LNHDA and CDR2 SQIVND (reference sequence). The CDR3 totals 13 residues. CDR3 loop: CASSQRGWTEAFF. The CDR3 bases are TGTGCCAGTAGTCAAAGGGGGTGGACTGAAGCTTTCTTT. The whole variable domain, filled in from reference TRBV19 and TRBJ1-1, reads DGGITQSPKYLFRKEGQNVTLSCEQNLNHDAMYWYRQDPGQGLRLIYYSQIVNDFQKGDIAEGYSVSREKKESFPLTVTSAQKNPTAFYLCASSQRGWTEAFFGQGTRLTVV.

The sample holds many counts of this clonotype. V usage is TRBV18 and J usage is TRBJ1-1, with no clear D. Germline CDR1 reads KGHSH; CDR2 reads LQKENI. V shed 0 bases and J shed 0 bases, with 14 bases lying between them. The CDR3 extends over 17 amino acids. Here the CDR3 reads CASSPPLRTAMNTEAFF. For the CDR3, the DNA is TGTGCCAGCTCACCACCTTTAAGGACCGCAATGAACACTGAAGCTTTCTTT.

The chain recombines TRBV19 with TRBJ2-7; TRBD1 might be the D (6 bases). Trimming took 5 bases from V and 4 from J, leaving 18 bases between them. Germline V gene lookup returns CDR1 LNHDA and CDR2 SQIVND (reference sequence). The CDR3 has 15 amino acids. The CDR3 nucleotides are TGTGCCAGTAGTCCTTCTACAGGGAACCCGTACGAGCAGTACTTC. This gives the protein CASSPSTGNPYEQYF.

V usage is TRBV19 and J usage is TRBJ2-7; TRBD2 might be the D (6 bases). The germline CDR1 and CDR2 sequences are LNHDA and SQIVND (reference sequence). This CDR3 has 15 residues. Between the trimmed V and J ends, which lost 3 bases and 0 bases, there was a span of 12 bases. This chain's CDR3 is CASSIGSGASYEQYF. The CDR3, as DNA: TGTGCCAGTAGTATTGGTAGCGGAGCCTCCTACGAGCAGTACTTC.

This clonotype was seen many times. The chain recombines TRBV11-2 with TRBJ2-4; TRBD2 matches at 9 bases. There are 16 residues in the CDR3. The V gene's germline CDR1 is SGHAT and CDR2 FQNNGV. V lost 4 bases to trimming and J lost 0 bases; unmatched junction nucleotides: 4. This CDR3 is CASSSLAGAAKNIQYF. In nucleotides, the CDR3 is TGTGCCAGCAGCTCTTTAGCGGGAGCAGCCAAAAACATTCAGTACTTC.

This clonotype was seen more than once but under ten times. The chain combines TRBV20-1 with TRBJ1-5; possibly TRBD1 for D (6 bases). This CDR3 contains 14 residues. Germline V gene sequence: CDR1 DFQATT, CDR2 SNEGSKA (reference sequence). Trimming removed 6 bases from V and 5 bases from J, with 17 bases in between. The CDR3, as DNA: TGCAGTGCGCAAGGGGACAAGCTGTATCAGCCCCAGCATTTT. It is translated as CSAQGDKLYQPQHF.

This clonotype came up a few times. This chain connects TRBV20-1 to TRBJ2-7; 7 bases are a match to TRBD2. The J segment lost 2 bases and the V segment lost 5 bases, leaving 9 bases of the junction unmatched. This CDR3 has 14 amino acids. The germline gives CDR1 DFQATT, CDR2 SNEGSKA (reference sequence). The CDR3 DNA is TGCAGTGCTTACGACAGCGGGGAGCCCTACGAGCAGTACTTC. The encoded protein is CSAYDSGEPYEQYF.

This clonotype was recorded many times. The chain is built from TRBV28 and TRBJ2-7; D remains ambiguous. The V end lost 2 bases, the J end lost 5 bases, and 7 bases lay between the germline ends. The CDR3 sequence is 12 residues long. Germline CDR1 reads MDHEN; CDR2 reads SYDVKM. The CDR3 loop reads CASSLRVDEQYF. CDR3 sequence (DNA): TGTGCCAGCAGTTTAAGGGTGGACGAGCAGTACTTC.

Many counts were recorded for this clonotype. V usage is TRBV7-9 and J usage is TRBJ2-7, with 13 bases identical to TRBD2. There are 16 residues in the CDR3. With V trimmed by 0 bases and J by 2 bases, 1 base remained unmatched. Germline CDR1 and CDR2: SEHNR and FQNEAQ (reference sequence). The chain's CDR3 is CASSLAGTSGTYEQYF. The CDR3 DNA sequence: TGTGCCAGCAGCTTAGCGGGGACTAGCGGGACCTACGAGCAGTACTTC.

The chain couples TRBV29-1 to TRBJ2-7, with TRBD1 identical over 9 bases. V shed 6 bases, J shed 3 bases, and the junction held 9 bases outside the gene matches. This CDR3 comprises 14 residues. Germline loops: CDR1 SQVTM, CDR2 ANQGSEA. The DNA of the CDR3 is TGCAGCGTACCCGGGACAGGGCTGGGCTACGAGCAGTACTTC. This codes for CSVPGTGLGYEQYF.

This clonotype was observed a few times. The chain uses TRBV12-3 or TRBV12-4 and TRBJ1-5, with TRBD1 as a possible D gene (5 bases). This CDR3 is 18 amino acids long. Trimming shortened V by 1 base and J by 3 bases, and 19 bases separated the two germline ends. The CDR3 reads CASSLGRFGGSYNQPQHF. Here the CDR3 DNA reads TGTGCCAGCAGTTTAGGACGGTTTGGGGGGAGCTACAATCAGCCCCAGCATTTT.

There are many counts of this clonotype. The chain combines TRBV10-1 with TRBJ2-5, with TRBD2 matching over 13 bases. The V gene's germline CDR1 is WNHNN and CDR2 SYGVQD (reference sequence). The CDR3 is 15 amino acids. J lost 0 bases, V lost 8 bases, and 3 bases had no gene match. The DNA of the CDR3 is TGCGCCAGCGTAGGACTAGCGGGGGACCAAGAGACCCAGTACTTC. Its translation: CASVGLAGDQETQYF.

J is TRBJ1-2 and V is TRBV20-1, with D tentatively TRBD1 (5 bases). V was clipped by 5 bases and J by 1 base, with 17 bases between them. CDR1 and CDR2 from the germline V gene are DFQATT and SNEGSKA (reference sequence). The CDR3 extends over 15 amino acids. Written as DNA, the CDR3 is TGCAGTGCTCTTACCGGGACGGATGTTAACTATGGCTACACCTTC. Translation gives CSALTGTDVNYGYTF.

This clonotype has just a few counts. This chain joins TRBV2 and TRBJ1-5; tentative D call: TRBD1 (5 bases). Germline V gives CDR1 SNHLY, CDR2 FYNNEI. Between the trimmed V and J ends, which lost 6 bases and 1 base, there was a span of 13 bases. The CDR3 length is 15 residues. The CDR3 region is CASSQPGGSNQPQHF. CDR3 coding DNA: TGTGCCAGCAGCCAACCGGGGGGGAGCAATCAGCCCCAGCATTTT.

This clonotype has at least ten counts. The genes are TRBV3-1 and TRBJ2-1; no clear D. This CDR3 contains 16 residues. CDR1 is LGHDT, CDR2 YNNKEL, per germline (reference sequence). The V gene lost 0 bases and the J gene lost 1 base, with 10 bases spanning the gap. The CDR3 nucleotides read TGTGCCAGCAGCCAAGAGCGTGTTCGGTCCTACAATGAGCAGTTCTTC. It encodes CASSQERVRSYNEQFF.

This clonotype was seen at least ten times. V gene TRBV11-1 combines with J gene TRBJ2-7; the match to TRBD2 covers 14 bases. The CDR3 has 15 residues. Germline trimming cut 5 bases from V and 5 bases from J; bases unmatched to any gene: 5. Germline V gives CDR1 SGHAT, CDR2 FQDESV (reference sequence). Written as DNA, the CDR3 is TGTGCCAGCAGCCCAAGGACTAGCGGGAGGAACGAGCAGTACTTC. This encodes CASSPRTSGRNEQYF.

This CDR3 is CSASPNWNFYGYTF. In nucleotides, the CDR3 is TGCAGTGCTAGCCCTAATTGGAACTTCTATGGCTACACCTTC. The rearrangement uses TRBV20-1 and TRBJ1-2; D is unresolved. The CDR3 extends over 14 amino acids. Deletions cut 3 bases from V and 4 bases from J, with 15 bases between. Germline V CDR1 and CDR2: DFQATT, SNEGSKA (reference sequence).

This clonotype was picked up a small number of times. The V gene is TRBV7-9, the J gene TRBJ2-3; D not resolved. The germline gives CDR1 SEHNR, CDR2 FQNEAQ (reference sequence). The length of the CDR3 is 15 residues. The ends were cut back, 6 bases at V and 0 bases at J, with 13 bases in the middle. CDR3 nucleotides: TGTGCCAGCAGTAGTACAACGCCTAGCACAGATACGCAGTATTTT. Protein: CASSSTTPSTDTQYF.

The chain has TRBV20-1 and TRBJ2-3; 9 positions agree with TRBD2. Germline CDR1 DFQATT, CDR2 SNEGSKA (reference sequence). The length of the CDR3 is 16 residues. Trimming took 4 bases from V and 3 from J; bases not matched to a gene: 11. This CDR3 reads CSATGVGLAGTDTQYF. The CDR3 nucleotides read TGCAGTGCTACTGGCGTGGGGCTAGCGGGAACAGATACGCAGTATTTT.

This clonotype appeared a single time. V is TRBV2 and J is TRBJ1-1, with 9 bases matching TRBD1. V was clipped by 9 bases and J by 4 bases; unmatched bases: 9. The CDR3 spans 14 residues. Germline loops: CDR1 SNHLY, CDR2 FYNNEI. CDR3 region: CASLGTGLATEAFF. The CDR3 bases are TGTGCCAGTTTGGGGACAGGGCTTGCCACTGAAGCTTTCTTT.

The gene calls are TRBV6-2 or TRBV6-3 and TRBJ1-2, with 7 bases aligning to TRBD1. The germline V gene has CDR1 MNHEY and CDR2 SVGEGT. The CDR3 sequence is 13 residues long. V lost 2 bases, J lost 8 bases, and 5 bases stayed unmatched. CDR3 in amino acids: CASSYDRVRGYTF. The DNA for the CDR3 is TGTGCCAGCAGTTACGACAGGGTTAGGGGCTACACCTTC.

The J gene is TRBJ2-3, the V gene TRBV14; D might be TRBD1 or TRBD2, each matching 5 bases. The CDR3 totals 15 residues. Germline V gene data show CDR1 as SGHDN and CDR2 as FVKESK. Trimming removed 3 bases from V and 6 bases from J, with 16 bases in between. The CDR3 DNA reads as TGTGCCAGCAGCCACCTAGGACTGAACAGGGATACGCAGTATTTT. Translation: CASSHLGLNRDTQYF. The complete variable domain, with remaining parts taken from reference TRBV14 and TRBJ2-3, reads EAGVTQFPSHSVIEKGQTVTLRCDPISGHDNLYWYRRVMGKEIKFLLHFVKESKQDESGMPNNRFLAERTGGTYSTLKVQPAELEDSGVYFCASSHLGLNRDTQYFGPGTRLTVL.

This chain connects TRBV2 to TRBJ1-5; weak D call: TRBD1 (6 bases). Between the trimmed V and J ends, which lost 3 bases and 2 bases, there was a span of 11 bases. There are 15 residues in the CDR3. CDR1 and CDR2 (germline): SNHLY, FYNNEI. CDR3 residues: CASSDVAGGNQPQHF. The CDR3 DNA follows: TGTGCCAGCAGTGATGTGGCAGGGGGCAATCAGCCCCAGCATTTT.